This T cell receptor beta chain was found in a study of blood T cell repertoires in COVID-19. For the study at large: T cells, B-cell-depleted T cells, or PBMCs supplied cDNA or gDNA.

CDR3 size: 12 residues. Germline CDR1 MNHEY, CDR2 SMNVEV (reference sequence). Trimming removed 4 bases at V and 4 bases at J, with 7 bases between. Methods used by the authors: Cell counts per sample came from amplifying reference gene primers. TCRdb's table, derived via immunoSEQ multiplex PCR, lists solely in-frame clones and lacks some. V, J and clone size derive from that table, while D and trimming were established from the DNA sequence. The data contain around 180,000 clones, roughly 85% of them singletons. The sequence was collected from a woman aged 25 to 39 with acute or convalescent COVID-19. J is TRBJ1-2 and V is TRBV27, with D unclear. Sequenced: peripheral blood. The CDR3, as DNA: TGTGCCAGCAGTTCTACCTCCTATGGCTACACCTTC. It yields the protein CASSSTSYGYTF.